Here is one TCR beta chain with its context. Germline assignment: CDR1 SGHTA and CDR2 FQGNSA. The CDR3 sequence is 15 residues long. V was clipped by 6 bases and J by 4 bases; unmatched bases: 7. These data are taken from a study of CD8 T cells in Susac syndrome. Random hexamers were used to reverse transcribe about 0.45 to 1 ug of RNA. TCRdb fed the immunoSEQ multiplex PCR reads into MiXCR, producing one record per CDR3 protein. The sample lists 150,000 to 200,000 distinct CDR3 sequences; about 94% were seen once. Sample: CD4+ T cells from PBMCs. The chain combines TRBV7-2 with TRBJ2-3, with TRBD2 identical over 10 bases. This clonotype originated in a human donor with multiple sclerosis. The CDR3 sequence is CASRELAGSSDTQYF. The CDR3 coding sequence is TGTGCCAGCAGGGAACTAGCGGGGTCGTCAGATACGCAGTATTTT.